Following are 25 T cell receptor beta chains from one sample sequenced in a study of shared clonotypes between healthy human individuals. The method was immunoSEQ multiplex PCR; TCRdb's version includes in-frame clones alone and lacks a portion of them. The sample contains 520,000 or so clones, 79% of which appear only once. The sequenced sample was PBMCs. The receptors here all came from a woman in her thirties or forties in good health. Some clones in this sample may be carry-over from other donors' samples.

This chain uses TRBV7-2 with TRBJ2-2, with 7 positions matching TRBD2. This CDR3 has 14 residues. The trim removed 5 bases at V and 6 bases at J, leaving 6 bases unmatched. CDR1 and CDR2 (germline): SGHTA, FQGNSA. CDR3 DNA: TGTGCCAGCAGCCCCATTAGCGGGTCCGGGGAGCTGTTTTTT. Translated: CASSPISGSGELFF.

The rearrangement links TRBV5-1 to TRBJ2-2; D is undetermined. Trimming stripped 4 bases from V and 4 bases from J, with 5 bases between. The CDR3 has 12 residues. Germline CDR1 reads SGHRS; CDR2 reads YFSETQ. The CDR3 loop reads CASSTSTGELFF. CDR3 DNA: TGCGCCAGCAGCACCAGCACCGGGGAGCTGTTTTTT.

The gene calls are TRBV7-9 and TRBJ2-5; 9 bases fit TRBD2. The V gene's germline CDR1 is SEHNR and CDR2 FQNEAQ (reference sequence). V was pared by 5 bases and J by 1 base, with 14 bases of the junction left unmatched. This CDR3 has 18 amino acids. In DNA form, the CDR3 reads TGTGCCAGCAGCCTCGAATTAGCGGGGGACCTAGTCCAAGAGACCCAGTACTTC. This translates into CASSLELAGDLVQETQYF.

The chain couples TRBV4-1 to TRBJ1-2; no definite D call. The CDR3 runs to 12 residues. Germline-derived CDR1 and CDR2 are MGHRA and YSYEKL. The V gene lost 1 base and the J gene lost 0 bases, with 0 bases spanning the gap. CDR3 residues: CASSQANYGYTF. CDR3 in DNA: TGCGCCAGCAGCCAAGCTAACTATGGCTACACCTTC.

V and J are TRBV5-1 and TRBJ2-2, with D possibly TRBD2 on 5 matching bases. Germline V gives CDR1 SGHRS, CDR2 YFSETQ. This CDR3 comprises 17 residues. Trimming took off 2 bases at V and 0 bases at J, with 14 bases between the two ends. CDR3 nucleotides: TGCGCCAGCAGCTTATGGCCTGGAGGACCGAACACCGGGGAGCTGTTTTTT. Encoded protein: CASSLWPGGPNTGELFF. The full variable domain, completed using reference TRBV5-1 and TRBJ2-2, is KAGVTQTPRYLIKTRGQQVTLSCSPISGHRSVSWYQQTPGQGLQFLFEYFSETQRNKGNFPGRFSGRQFSNSRSEMNVSTLELGDSALYLCASSLWPGGPNTGELFFGEGSRLTVL.

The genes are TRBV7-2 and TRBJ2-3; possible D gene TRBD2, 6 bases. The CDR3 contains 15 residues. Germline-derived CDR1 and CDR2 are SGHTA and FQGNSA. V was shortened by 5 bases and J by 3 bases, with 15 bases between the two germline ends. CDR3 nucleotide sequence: TGTGCCAGCAGCCTAAGCGGAGGGCCGACAGATACGCAGTATTTT. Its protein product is CASSLSGGPTDTQYF.

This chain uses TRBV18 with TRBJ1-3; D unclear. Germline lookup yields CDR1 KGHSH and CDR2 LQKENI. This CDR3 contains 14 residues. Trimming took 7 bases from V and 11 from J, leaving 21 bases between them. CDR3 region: CASFGELSGKAIYF. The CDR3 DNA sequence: TGTGCCAGCTTCGGGGAACTCTCTGGAAAGGCCATATATTTT.

The CDR3 sequence is CASSPVRESNTGELFF. CDR3 DNA: TGTGCCAGCTCACCCGTGCGGGAGTCGAACACCGGGGAGCTGTTTTTT. The chain is built from TRBV18 and TRBJ2-2, with TRBD2 matching 7 bases. Germline V gene lookup returns CDR1 KGHSH and CDR2 LQKENI. The junction had 4 bases not matched to a gene; V was cut back by 3 bases and J by 0 bases. CDR3 size: 16 residues.

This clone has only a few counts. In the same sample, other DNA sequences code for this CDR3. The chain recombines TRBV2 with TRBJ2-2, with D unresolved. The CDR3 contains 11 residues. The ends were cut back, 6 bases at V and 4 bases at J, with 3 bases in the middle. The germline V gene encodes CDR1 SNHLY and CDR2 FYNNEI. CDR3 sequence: CASRSTGELFF. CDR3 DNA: TGTGCCAGCAGGTCCACCGGGGAGCTGTTTTTT.

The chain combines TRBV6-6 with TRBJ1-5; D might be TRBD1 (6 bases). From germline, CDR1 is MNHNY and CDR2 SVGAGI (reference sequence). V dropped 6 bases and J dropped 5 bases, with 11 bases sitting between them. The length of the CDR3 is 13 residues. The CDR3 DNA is TGTGCCAGCAGGACAGGACCTTATCAGCCCCAGCATTTT. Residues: CASRTGPYQPQHF.

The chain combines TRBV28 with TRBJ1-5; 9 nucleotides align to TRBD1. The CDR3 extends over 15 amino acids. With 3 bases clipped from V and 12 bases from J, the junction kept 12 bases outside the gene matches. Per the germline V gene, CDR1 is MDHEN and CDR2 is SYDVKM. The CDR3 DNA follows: TGTGCCAGCAGTTTGGCCGGGACAGGGTTTAGTCGCCAGCATTTT. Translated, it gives CASSLAGTGFSRQHF. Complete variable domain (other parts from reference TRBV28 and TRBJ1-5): DVKVTQSSRYLVKRTGEKVFLECVQDMDHENMFWYRQDPGLGLRLIYFSYDVKMKEKGDIPEGYSVSREKKERFSLILESASTNQTSMYLCASSLAGTGFSRQHFGDGTRLSIL.

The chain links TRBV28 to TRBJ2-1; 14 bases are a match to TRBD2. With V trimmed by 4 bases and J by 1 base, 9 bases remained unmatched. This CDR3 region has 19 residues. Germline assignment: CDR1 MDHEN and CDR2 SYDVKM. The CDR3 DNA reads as TGTGCCAGCAGTTCGACTAGCGGGAGGGGGGTAGTATCCTACAATGAGCAGTTCTTC. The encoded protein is CASSSTSGRGVVSYNEQFF.

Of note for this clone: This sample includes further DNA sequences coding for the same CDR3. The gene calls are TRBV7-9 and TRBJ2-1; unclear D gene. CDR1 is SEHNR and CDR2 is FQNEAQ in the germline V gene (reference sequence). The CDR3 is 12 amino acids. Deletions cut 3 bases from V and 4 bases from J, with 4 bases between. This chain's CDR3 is CASSLGYNEQFF. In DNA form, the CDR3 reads TGTGCCAGCAGCTTGGGGTACAATGAGCAGTTCTTC.

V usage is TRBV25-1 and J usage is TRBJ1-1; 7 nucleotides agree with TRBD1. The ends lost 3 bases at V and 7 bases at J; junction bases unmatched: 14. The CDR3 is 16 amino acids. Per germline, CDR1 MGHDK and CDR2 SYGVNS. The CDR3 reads CASSELRGQNKLEAFF. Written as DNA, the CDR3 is TGTGCCAGCAGTGAGTTACGGGGACAGAATAAACTTGAAGCTTTCTTT.

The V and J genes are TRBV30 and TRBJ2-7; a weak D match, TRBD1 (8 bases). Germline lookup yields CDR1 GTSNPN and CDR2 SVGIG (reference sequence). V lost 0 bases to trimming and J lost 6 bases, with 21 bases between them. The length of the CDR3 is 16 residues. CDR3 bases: TGTGCCTGGAGTGTAGTGCTAGCGGAACAGGGGGGCGAGCAGTACTTC. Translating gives CAWSVVLAEQGGEQYF.

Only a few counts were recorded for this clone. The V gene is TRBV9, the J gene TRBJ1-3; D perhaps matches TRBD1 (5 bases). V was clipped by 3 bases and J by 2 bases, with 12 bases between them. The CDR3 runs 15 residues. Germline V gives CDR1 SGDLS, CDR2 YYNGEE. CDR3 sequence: CASSAQGSAGNTIYF. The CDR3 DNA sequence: TGTGCCAGCAGCGCGCAGGGTAGCGCTGGAAACACCATATATTTT.

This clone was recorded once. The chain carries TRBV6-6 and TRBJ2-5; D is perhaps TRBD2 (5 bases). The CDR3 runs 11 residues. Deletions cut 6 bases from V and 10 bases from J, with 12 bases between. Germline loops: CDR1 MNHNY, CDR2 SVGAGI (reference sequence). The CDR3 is CASSTTGIQYF. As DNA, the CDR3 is TGTGCCAGCAGCACCACGGGAATCCAGTACTTC.

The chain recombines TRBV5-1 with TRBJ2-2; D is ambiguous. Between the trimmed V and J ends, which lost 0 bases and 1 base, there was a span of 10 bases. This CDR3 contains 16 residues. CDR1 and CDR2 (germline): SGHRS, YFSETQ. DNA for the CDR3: TGCGCCAGCAGCTTGGGGCCAGCCCAGAACACCGGGGAGCTGTTTTTT. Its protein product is CASSLGPAQNTGELFF. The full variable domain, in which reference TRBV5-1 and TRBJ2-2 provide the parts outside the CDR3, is KAGVTQTPRYLIKTRGQQVTLSCSPISGHRSVSWYQQTPGQGLQFLFEYFSETQRNKGNFPGRFSGRQFSNSRSEMNVSTLELGDSALYLCASSLGPAQNTGELFFGEGSRLTVL.

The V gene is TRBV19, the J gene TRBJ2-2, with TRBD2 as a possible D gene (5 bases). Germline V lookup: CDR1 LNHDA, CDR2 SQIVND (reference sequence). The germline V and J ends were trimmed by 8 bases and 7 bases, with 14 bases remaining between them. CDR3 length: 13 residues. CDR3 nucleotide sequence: TGTGCCAGTGAGGCGGGCTGGGACGGGGAGCTGTTTTTT. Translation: CASEAGWDGELFF.

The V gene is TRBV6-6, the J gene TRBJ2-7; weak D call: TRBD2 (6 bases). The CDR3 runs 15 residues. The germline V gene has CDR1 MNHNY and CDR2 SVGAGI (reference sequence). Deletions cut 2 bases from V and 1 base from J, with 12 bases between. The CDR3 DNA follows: TGTGCCAGCAGTTACAGTGCGGGAAGGTCCTACGAGCAGTACTTC. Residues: CASSYSAGRSYEQYF.

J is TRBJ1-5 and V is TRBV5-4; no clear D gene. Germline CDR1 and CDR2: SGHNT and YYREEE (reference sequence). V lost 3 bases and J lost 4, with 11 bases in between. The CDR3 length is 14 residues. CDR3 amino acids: CASSSDGFNQPQHF. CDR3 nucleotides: TGTGCCAGCAGCTCGGACGGTTTTAATCAGCCCCAGCATTTT.

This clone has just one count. The CDR3 protein is CASSIGKRSGQPNTEAFF. The CDR3 nucleotides are TGTGCCAGTAGTATAGGAAAGCGATCGGGACAGCCGAACACTGAAGCTTTCTTT. J is TRBJ1-1 and V is TRBV19; TRBD1 matches 7 bases. Germline-derived CDR1 and CDR2 are LNHDA and SQIVND (reference sequence). Losses at the gene ends were 1 base for V and 1 base for J; bases not matched to a gene: 12. The CDR3 is 18 amino acids.

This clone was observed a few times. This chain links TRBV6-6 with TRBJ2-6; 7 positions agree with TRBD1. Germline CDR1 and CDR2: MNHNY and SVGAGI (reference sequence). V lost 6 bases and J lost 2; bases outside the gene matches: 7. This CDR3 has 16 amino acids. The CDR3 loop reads CASRTDRAPGANVLTF. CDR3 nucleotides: TGTGCCAGCAGAACCGACAGGGCCCCTGGGGCCAACGTCCTGACTTTC.

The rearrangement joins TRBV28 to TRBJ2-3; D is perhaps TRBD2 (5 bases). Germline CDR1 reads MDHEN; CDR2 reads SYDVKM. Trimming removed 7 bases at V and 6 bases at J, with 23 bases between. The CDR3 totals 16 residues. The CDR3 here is CASNALGRVLSDTQYF. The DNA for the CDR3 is TGTGCCAGCAACGCCTTAGGGCGGGTTTTGTCCGATACGCAGTATTTT.

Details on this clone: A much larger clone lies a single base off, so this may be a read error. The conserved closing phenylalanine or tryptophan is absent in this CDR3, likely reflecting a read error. The CDR3 nucleotides are TGTGCCAGCAGCGTAGCGGGAGGGCCTGGGGCCGAGCAGTACCTC. Its protein product is CASSVAGGPGAEQYL. The chain links TRBV6-5 to TRBJ2-7, with 11 bases fitting TRBD2. CDR3 size: 15 residues. The trim removed 6 bases at V and 6 bases at J, leaving 10 bases unmatched. Germline V CDR1 and CDR2: MNHEY, SVGAGI.